This is a list of T cell receptor beta chains from one sample in a study of blood T cells in healthy people across ages. One entry per CDR3 protein results from TCRdb running MiXCR on the 5' RACE reads. The sample yields about a million distinct CDR3 sequences, roughly 43% seen once. The sequencing input was blood. All receptors come from a man aged 25-40 years in good health. The CDR3 runs from the conserved cysteine through the conserved F or W. The D gene is left open where the match is weak. The size field is filled for only some rows; it gives once, few, many or a size class.

CDR3nt: TGCAGCGCCCGAGCGGGGAGTCGCACAGATACGCAGTATTTT
CDR3aa: CSARAGSRTDTQYF
v_gene: TRBV20-1
abundance: .
d_gene: TRBD2
j_gene: TRBJ2-3

CDR3nt: TGTGTCAGCAGCCCAACGGGACAGGGATACAATGAGCAGTTCTTC
CDR3aa: CVSSPTGQGYNEQFF
v_gene: TRBV3-1
abundance: .
d_gene: TRBD1
j_gene: TRBJ2-1

CDR3nt: TGCGCCAGCAGCCAAGAGACCGGACAGGGGGAGACCCAGTACTTC
CDR3aa: CASSQETGQGETQYF
v_gene: TRBV4-3
abundance: few
d_gene: TRBD1
j_gene: TRBJ2-5

CDR3nt: TGTGCCAGCAGCTTAGTTGGACCCTCTCAAGGGGAGACCCAGTACTTC
CDR3aa: CASSLVGPSQGETQYF
v_gene: TRBV7-9
abundance: .
d_gene: .
j_gene: TRBJ2-5

CDR3nt: TGTGCCAGCAGCTTACGGGGTGAGGGCGGCACAGATACGCAGTATTTT
CDR3aa: CASSLRGEGGTDTQYF
v_gene: TRBV7-9
abundance: .
d_gene: .
j_gene: TRBJ2-3

CDR3nt: TGTGCCATCAGTGAGTCGCAGGGCACAGATACGCAGTATTTT
CDR3aa: CAISESQGTDTQYF
v_gene: TRBV10-3
abundance: .
d_gene: .
j_gene: TRBJ2-3

CDR3nt: TGCAGTGCCCGACGGACTGTAAGGGACACAGATACGCAGTATTTT
CDR3aa: CSARRTVRDTDTQYF
v_gene: TRBV20-1
abundance: .
d_gene: .
j_gene: TRBJ2-3

CDR3nt: TGCAGTGCTAGAGATTATACGACAGCTTCCTACGAGCAGTACTTC
CDR3aa: CSARDYTTASYEQYF
v_gene: TRBV20-1
abundance: .
d_gene: .
j_gene: TRBJ2-7

CDR3nt: TGTGCCAGCAGTTACCGGGGAGGGGTGAGCGATACGCAGTATTTT
CDR3aa: CASSYRGGVSDTQYF
v_gene: TRBV6-5
abundance: few
d_gene: TRBD2
j_gene: TRBJ2-3

CDR3nt: TGTGCCAGTAGTTTATCTGACAGGGGGGAGACCCAGTACTTC
CDR3aa: CASSLSDRGETQYF
v_gene: TRBV28
abundance: .
d_gene: TRBD1
j_gene: TRBJ2-5

CDR3nt: TGCGCCAGCAGCCAAGATGGAGCAGTGGAGGACTATGGCTACACCTTC
CDR3aa: CASSQDGAVEDYGYTF
v_gene: TRBV4-3
abundance: .
d_gene: .
j_gene: TRBJ1-2

CDR3nt: TGTGCCAGCAGCCCGTACGGGGTCTACACCGGGGAGCTGTTTTTT
CDR3aa: CASSPYGVYTGELFF
v_gene: TRBV9
abundance: .
d_gene: .
j_gene: TRBJ2-2

CDR3nt: TGTGCCATCAGTGATGACAGCTCCGACTATTCTGGGGCCAACGTCCTGACTTTC
CDR3aa: CAISDDSSDYSGANVLTF
v_gene: TRBV10-3
abundance: .
d_gene: .
j_gene: TRBJ2-6

CDR3nt: TGCGCCAGCAGCTTGCCGCCAGTGACGGATACGCAGTATTTT
CDR3aa: CASSLPPVTDTQYF
v_gene: TRBV5-1
abundance: few
d_gene: .
j_gene: TRBJ2-3

CDR3nt: TGTGCCAGCAGTTTTCTCCTGTCTGACCCCCAGCATTTT
CDR3aa: CASSFLLSDPQHF
v_gene: TRBV12-3/TRBV12-4
abundance: few
d_gene: .
j_gene: TRBJ1-5

CDR3nt: TGCGCCAGCAGCTTGGCACAGACCTCTCGCTATGGCTACACCTTC
CDR3aa: CASSLAQTSRYGYTF
v_gene: TRBV5-1
abundance: .
d_gene: .
j_gene: TRBJ1-2

CDR3nt: TGTGCCAGCAGCAACTCCGGGTTCTTAGGCTACACCTTC
CDR3aa: CASSNSGFLGYTF
v_gene: TRBV25-1
abundance: .
d_gene: .
j_gene: TRBJ1-2

CDR3nt: TGTGCCAGCAGTGCGCAGGGAAACATTCAGTACTTC
CDR3aa: CASSAQGNIQYF
v_gene: TRBV2
abundance: .
d_gene: .
j_gene: TRBJ2-4

CDR3nt: TGCGCCAGCAGCACCTCGGACATTAACTATGGCTACACCTTC
CDR3aa: CASSTSDINYGYTF
v_gene: TRBV5-1
abundance: .
d_gene: .
j_gene: TRBJ1-2

CDR3nt: TGCAGCGCCCCGGGCGCGGGATACAATGAGCAGTTCTTC
CDR3aa: CSAPGAGYNEQFF
v_gene: TRBV29-1
abundance: .
d_gene: .
j_gene: TRBJ2-1

CDR3nt: TGTGCCAGCAGTACCAGAGAAGGGGCTTACGAGCAGTACTTC
CDR3aa: CASSTREGAYEQYF
v_gene: TRBV27
abundance: .
d_gene: .
j_gene: TRBJ2-7

CDR3nt: TGTGCCAGCAGCTTACATCCCCAGCTGGGCGGGTACGAGCAGTACTTC
CDR3aa: CASSLHPQLGGYEQYF
v_gene: TRBV7-2
abundance: .
d_gene: .
j_gene: TRBJ2-7

CDR3nt: TGTGCCTGGTCGAGGGAATTACTGTCAACTAATGAAAAACTGTTTTTT
CDR3aa: CAWSRELLSTNEKLFF
v_gene: TRBV30
abundance: .
d_gene: .
j_gene: TRBJ1-4

CDR3nt: TGTGCCCGCAGTTTCCTAGCGGGGGGAGGCGAGCAGTACTTC
CDR3aa: CARSFLAGGGEQYF
v_gene: TRBV28
abundance: .
d_gene: TRBD2
j_gene: TRBJ2-7

CDR3nt: TGTGCCAGCAGTCCCCGGGGGGCGGAGACCCAGTACTTC
CDR3aa: CASSPRGAETQYF
v_gene: TRBV12-3/TRBV12-4
abundance: .
d_gene: .
j_gene: TRBJ2-5

CDR3nt: TGTGCCAGCTCACGGTCAGACACCGACGGGCAGTATTTT
CDR3aa: CASSRSDTDGQYF
v_gene: TRBV18
abundance: few
d_gene: .
j_gene: TRBJ2-3

CDR3nt: TGTGCCAGCAGCTTGAAGGGGGCAGGCGAGCAGTACTTC
CDR3aa: CASSLKGAGEQYF
v_gene: TRBV12-3/TRBV12-4
abundance: many
d_gene: TRBD1
j_gene: TRBJ2-7

CDR3nt: TGCGCCAGCAGCTCCGGGGACACTCTAGTACTCGAGCAGTACTTC
CDR3aa: CASSSGDTLVLEQYF
v_gene: TRBV5-1
abundance: few
d_gene: .
j_gene: TRBJ2-7

CDR3nt: TGTGCCAGCAGCCCTAGGGGGGCTTCTCGCGAGCAGTACTTC
CDR3aa: CASSPRGASREQYF
v_gene: TRBV11-1
abundance: .
d_gene: .
j_gene: TRBJ2-7

CDR3nt: TGTGCCAGCAGGGACCGGGGCACAGATACGCAGTATTTT
CDR3aa: CASRDRGTDTQYF
v_gene: TRBV11-1
abundance: many
d_gene: .
j_gene: TRBJ2-3

CDR3nt: TGTGCCAGCAGCCAAGTCCAAGACAGTTCGGGCGAGCAGTACTTC
CDR3aa: CASSQVQDSSGEQYF
v_gene: TRBV3-1
abundance: .
d_gene: .
j_gene: TRBJ2-7

CDR3nt: TGCAGTGCTAGAGATAGAGCAGATTTAAGCAATCAGCCCCAGCATTTT
CDR3aa: CSARDRADLSNQPQHF
v_gene: TRBV20-1
abundance: .
d_gene: .
j_gene: TRBJ1-5

CDR3nt: TGTGCCAGCAGCGAAAGTAGCGGGTATGCCCGGCCAGATACGCAGTATTTT
CDR3aa: CASSESSGYARPDTQYF
v_gene: TRBV9
abundance: few
d_gene: TRBD2
j_gene: TRBJ2-3

CDR3nt: TGCGCCAGCAGCCAAGACCAGGATCGGTTCTACGAGCAGTACTTC
CDR3aa: CASSQDQDRFYEQYF
v_gene: TRBV4-3
abundance: .
d_gene: .
j_gene: TRBJ2-7

CDR3nt: TGCAGTGCTTATACGGGGGGACAGAAAGAGACCCAGTACTTC
CDR3aa: CSAYTGGQKETQYF
v_gene: TRBV20-1
abundance: few
d_gene: .
j_gene: TRBJ2-5

CDR3nt: TGCGCCAGCAGCCCAATCCCAAGGGCGTCCTACGAGCAGTACTTC
CDR3aa: CASSPIPRASYEQYF
v_gene: TRBV4-1
abundance: few
d_gene: .
j_gene: TRBJ2-7

CDR3nt: TGTGCCAGCAAACGCTCTGGGGCCAACGTCCTGACTTTC
CDR3aa: CASKRSGANVLTF
v_gene: TRBV6-2/TRBV6-3
abundance: .
d_gene: .
j_gene: TRBJ2-6

CDR3nt: TGTGCCAGCAGCAAAGACCGGCGCACAGATACGCAGTATTTT
CDR3aa: CASSKDRRTDTQYF
v_gene: TRBV2
abundance: .
d_gene: .
j_gene: TRBJ2-3

CDR3nt: TGCAGTGCTAGAGATGCCTCGACGAACACTGAAGCTTTCTTT
CDR3aa: CSARDASTNTEAFF
v_gene: TRBV20-1
abundance: .
d_gene: .
j_gene: TRBJ1-1

CDR3nt: TGCAGCGCCGAAGAACAGGGCTACGAGCAGTACTTC
CDR3aa: CSAEEQGYEQYF
v_gene: TRBV29-1
abundance: .
d_gene: .
j_gene: TRBJ2-7

CDR3nt: TGTGCCATCAGTGAGTCTCGACAGAATCAGCCCCAGCATTTT
CDR3aa: CAISESRQNQPQHF
v_gene: TRBV10-3
abundance: .
d_gene: .
j_gene: TRBJ1-5

CDR3nt: TGTGCCAGCAGTTTATTACTTTCCTACACAGATACGCAGTATTTT
CDR3aa: CASSLLLSYTDTQYF
v_gene: TRBV27
abundance: .
d_gene: .
j_gene: TRBJ2-3

CDR3nt: TGCGCCAGCAGTCAATCGGGCGGCACACCGATTCATAGCAATCAGCCCCAGCATTTT
CDR3aa: CASSQSGGTPIHSNQPQHF
v_gene: TRBV23-1
abundance: few
d_gene: .
j_gene: TRBJ1-5

CDR3nt: TGTGCCAGCAGCCTACCGGGACTAGCGGGCTCCTACGAGCAGTACTTC
CDR3aa: CASSLPGLAGSYEQYF
v_gene: TRBV3-1
abundance: .
d_gene: TRBD2
j_gene: TRBJ2-7

CDR3nt: TGCAGTGTTCGCGGGGCCGATGAAAAACTGTTTTTT
CDR3aa: CSVRGADEKLFF
v_gene: TRBV20-1
abundance: few
d_gene: .
j_gene: TRBJ1-4

CDR3nt: TGTGCCAGCAGTCCGCAGGGGTCGCGAACCGGGGAGCTGTTTTTT
CDR3aa: CASSPQGSRTGELFF
v_gene: TRBV12-3/TRBV12-4
abundance: .
d_gene: .
j_gene: TRBJ2-2

CDR3nt: TGTGCCAGCAGTTTAGGGCCGGCACCAGAGCAGTTCTTC
CDR3aa: CASSLGPAPEQFF
v_gene: TRBV12-3/TRBV12-4
abundance: .
d_gene: .
j_gene: TRBJ2-1

CDR3nt: TGCAGCGTTGCGGGACAGACCTACGAGCAGTACTTC
CDR3aa: CSVAGQTYEQYF
v_gene: TRBV29-1
abundance: .
d_gene: TRBD1
j_gene: TRBJ2-7

CDR3nt: TGTGCCAGCGGTGAGATCTACGAGCAGTACTTC
CDR3aa: CASGEIYEQYF
v_gene: TRBV7-2
abundance: .
d_gene: .
j_gene: TRBJ2-7

CDR3nt: TGTGCCAGCAGGCCAGGGACAGGGGTAGCCAAAAACATTCAGTACTTC
CDR3aa: CASRPGTGVAKNIQYF
v_gene: TRBV2
abundance: .
d_gene: TRBD1
j_gene: TRBJ2-4

CDR3nt: TGTGCCAGCAGCTTGGGGAAGGGTCTTTCGACCGGGGAGCTGTTTTTT
CDR3aa: CASSLGKGLSTGELFF
v_gene: TRBV7-8
abundance: .
d_gene: .
j_gene: TRBJ2-2

CDR3nt: TGCGCCAGCAGCCCCCCAGCGGCAGGAGATTCCTACGAGCAGTACTTC
CDR3aa: CASSPPAAGDSYEQYF
v_gene: TRBV4-1
abundance: .
d_gene: .
j_gene: TRBJ2-7

CDR3nt: TGTGCCAGCAACGGTCTCTTTGAGACCCAGTACTTC
CDR3aa: CASNGLFETQYF
v_gene: TRBV2
abundance: .
d_gene: .
j_gene: TRBJ2-5

CDR3nt: TGTGCCAGCAGCAGCATGACGGCCGAGATCTCCTACAATGAGCAGTTCTTC
CDR3aa: CASSSMTAEISYNEQFF
v_gene: TRBV3-1
abundance: .
d_gene: .
j_gene: TRBJ2-1